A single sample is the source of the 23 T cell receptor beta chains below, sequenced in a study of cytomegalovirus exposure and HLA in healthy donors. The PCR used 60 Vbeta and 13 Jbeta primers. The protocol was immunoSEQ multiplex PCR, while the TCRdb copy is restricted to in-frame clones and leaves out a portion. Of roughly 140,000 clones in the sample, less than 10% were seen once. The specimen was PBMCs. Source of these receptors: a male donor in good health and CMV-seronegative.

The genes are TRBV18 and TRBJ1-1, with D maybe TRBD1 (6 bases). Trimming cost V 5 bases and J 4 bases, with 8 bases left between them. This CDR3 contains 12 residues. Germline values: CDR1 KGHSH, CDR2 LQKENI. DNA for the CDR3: TGTGCCAGCTCAGACAGGTCCACTGAAGCTTTCTTT. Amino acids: CASSDRSTEAFF.

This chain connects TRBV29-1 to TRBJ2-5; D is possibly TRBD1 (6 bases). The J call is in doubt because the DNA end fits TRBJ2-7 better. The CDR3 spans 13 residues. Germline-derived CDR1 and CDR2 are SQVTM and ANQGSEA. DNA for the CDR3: TGCAGCGTTACAAGGACAGAGACCTACGAGCAGTACTTC. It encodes CSVTRTETYEQYF.

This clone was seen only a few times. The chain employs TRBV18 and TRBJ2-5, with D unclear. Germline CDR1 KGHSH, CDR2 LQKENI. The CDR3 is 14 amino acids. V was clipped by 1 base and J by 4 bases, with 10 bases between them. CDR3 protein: CASSPRGDSETQYF. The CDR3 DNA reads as TGTGCCAGCTCACCACGAGGCGATTCAGAGACCCAGTACTTC.

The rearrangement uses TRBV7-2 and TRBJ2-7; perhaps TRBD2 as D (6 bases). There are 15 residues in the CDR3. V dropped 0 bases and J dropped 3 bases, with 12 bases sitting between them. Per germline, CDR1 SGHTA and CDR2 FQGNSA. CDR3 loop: CASSLASGASYEQYF. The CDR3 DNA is TGTGCCAGCAGCTTAGCTAGCGGAGCGAGCTACGAGCAGTACTTC. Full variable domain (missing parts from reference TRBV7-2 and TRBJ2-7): GAGVSQSPSNKVTEKGKDVELRCDPISGHTALYWYRQSLGQGLEFLIYFQGNSAPDKSGLPSDRFSAERTGGSVSTLTIQRTQQEDSAVYLCASSLASGASYEQYFGPGTRLTVT.

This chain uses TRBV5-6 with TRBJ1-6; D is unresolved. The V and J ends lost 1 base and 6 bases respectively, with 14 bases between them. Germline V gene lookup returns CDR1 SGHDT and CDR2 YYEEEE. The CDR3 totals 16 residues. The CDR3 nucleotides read TGTGCCAGCAGCTTGAGGCGGGATCTCGGTAATTCACCCCTCCACTTT. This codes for CASSLRRDLGNSPLHF.

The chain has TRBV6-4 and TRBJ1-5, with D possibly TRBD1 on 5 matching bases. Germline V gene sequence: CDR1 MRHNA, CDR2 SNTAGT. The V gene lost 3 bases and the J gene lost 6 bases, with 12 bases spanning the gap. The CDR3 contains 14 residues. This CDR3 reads CASSEEWGVQPQHF. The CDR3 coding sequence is TGTGCCAGCAGTGAGGAATGGGGGGTTCAGCCCCAGCATTTT.

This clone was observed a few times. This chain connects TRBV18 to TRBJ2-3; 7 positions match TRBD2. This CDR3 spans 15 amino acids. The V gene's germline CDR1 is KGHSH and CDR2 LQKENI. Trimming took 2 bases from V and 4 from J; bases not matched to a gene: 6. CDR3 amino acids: CASSPGGGPPDTQYF. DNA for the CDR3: TGTGCCAGCTCACCAGGGGGAGGGCCCCCAGATACGCAGTATTTT.

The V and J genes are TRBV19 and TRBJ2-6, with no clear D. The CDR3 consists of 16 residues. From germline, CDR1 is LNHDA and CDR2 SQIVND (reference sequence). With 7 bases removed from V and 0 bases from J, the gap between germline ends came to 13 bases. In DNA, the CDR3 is TGTGCCAGTACCCCTGGAGTAAGCTCTGGGGCCAACGTCCTGACTTTC. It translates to CASTPGVSSGANVLTF.

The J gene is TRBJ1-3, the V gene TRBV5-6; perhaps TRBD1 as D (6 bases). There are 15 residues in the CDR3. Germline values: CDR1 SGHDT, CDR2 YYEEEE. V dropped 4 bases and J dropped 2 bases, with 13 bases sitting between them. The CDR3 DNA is TGTGCCAGCAGCCCCTGGGACATGACTGGAAACACCATATATTTT. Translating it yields CASSPWDMTGNTIYF.

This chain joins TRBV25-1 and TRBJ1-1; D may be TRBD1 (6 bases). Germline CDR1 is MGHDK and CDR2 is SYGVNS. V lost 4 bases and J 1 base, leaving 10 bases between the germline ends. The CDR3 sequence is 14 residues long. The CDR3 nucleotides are TGTGCCAGCAGTGGAGTACAGGGGAACACTGAAGCTTTCTTT. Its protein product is CASSGVQGNTEAFF. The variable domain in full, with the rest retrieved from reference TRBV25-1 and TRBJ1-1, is EADIYQTPRYLVIGTGKKITLECSQTMGHDKMYWYQQDPGMELHLIHYSYGVNSTEKGDLSSESTVSRIRTEHFPLTLESARPSHTSQYLCASSGVQGNTEAFFGQGTRLTVV.

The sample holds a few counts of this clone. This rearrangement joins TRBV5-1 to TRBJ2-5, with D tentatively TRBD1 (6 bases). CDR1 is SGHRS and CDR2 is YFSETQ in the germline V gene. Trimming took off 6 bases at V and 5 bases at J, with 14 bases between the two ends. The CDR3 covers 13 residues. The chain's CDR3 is CASTGAGGETQYF. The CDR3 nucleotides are TGCGCCAGCACAGGGGCCGGTGGGGAGACCCAGTACTTC.

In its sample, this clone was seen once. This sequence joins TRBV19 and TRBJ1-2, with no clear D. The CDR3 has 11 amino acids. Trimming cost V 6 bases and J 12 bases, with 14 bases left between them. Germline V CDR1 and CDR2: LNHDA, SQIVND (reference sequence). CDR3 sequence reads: CASRFQEVHTF. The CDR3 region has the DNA TGTGCCAGTAGGTTCCAGGAAGTCCACACCTTC.

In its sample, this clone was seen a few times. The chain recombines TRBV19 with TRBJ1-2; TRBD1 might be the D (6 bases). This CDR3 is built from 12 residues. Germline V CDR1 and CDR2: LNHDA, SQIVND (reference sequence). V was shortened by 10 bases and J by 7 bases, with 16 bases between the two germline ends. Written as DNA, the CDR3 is TGTGCCACCCTGGGGGGGGCGCGTGGCTACACCTTC. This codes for CATLGGARGYTF.

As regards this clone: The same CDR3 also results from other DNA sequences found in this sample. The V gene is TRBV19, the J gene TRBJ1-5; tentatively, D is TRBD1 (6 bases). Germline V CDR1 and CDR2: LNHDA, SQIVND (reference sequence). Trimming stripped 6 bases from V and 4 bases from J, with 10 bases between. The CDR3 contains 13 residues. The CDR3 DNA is TGTGCCAGTAGCCTTACAGGGAATCAGCCCCAGCATTTT. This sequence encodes CASSLTGNQPQHF.

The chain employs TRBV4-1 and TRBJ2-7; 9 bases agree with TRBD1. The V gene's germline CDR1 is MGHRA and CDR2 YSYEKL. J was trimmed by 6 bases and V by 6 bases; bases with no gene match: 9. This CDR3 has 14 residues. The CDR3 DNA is TGCGCCAGCAGGCCAACGGGACAGGGCGGCGAGCAGTACTTC. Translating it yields CASRPTGQGGEQYF.

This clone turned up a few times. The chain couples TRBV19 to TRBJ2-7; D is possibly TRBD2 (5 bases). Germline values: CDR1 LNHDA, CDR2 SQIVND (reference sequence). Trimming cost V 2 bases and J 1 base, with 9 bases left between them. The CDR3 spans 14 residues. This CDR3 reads CASSIYAGSYEQYF. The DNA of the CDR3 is TGTGCCAGTAGTATATACGCGGGTTCCTACGAGCAGTACTTC.

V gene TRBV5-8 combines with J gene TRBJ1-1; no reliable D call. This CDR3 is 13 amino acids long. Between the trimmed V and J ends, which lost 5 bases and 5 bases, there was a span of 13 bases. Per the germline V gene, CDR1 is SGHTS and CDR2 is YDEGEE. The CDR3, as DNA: TGTGCCAGCAGACCCCGGGGAAAAACTGAAGCTTTCTTT. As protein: CASRPRGKTEAFF.

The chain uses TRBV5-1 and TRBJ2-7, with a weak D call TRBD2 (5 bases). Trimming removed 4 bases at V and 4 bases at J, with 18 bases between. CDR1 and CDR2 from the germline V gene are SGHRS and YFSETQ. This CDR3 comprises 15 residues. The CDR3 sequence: CASSPSPVRGYEQYF. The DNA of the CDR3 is TGCGCCAGCAGCCCCTCGCCGGTAAGAGGGTACGAGCAGTACTTC.

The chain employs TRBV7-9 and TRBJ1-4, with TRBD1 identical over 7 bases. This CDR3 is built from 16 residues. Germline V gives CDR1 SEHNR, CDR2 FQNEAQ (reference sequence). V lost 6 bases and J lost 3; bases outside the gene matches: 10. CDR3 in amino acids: CASSYYQGEANEKLFF. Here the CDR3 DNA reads TGTGCCAGCAGTTACTATCAGGGGGAAGCTAATGAAAAACTGTTTTTT.

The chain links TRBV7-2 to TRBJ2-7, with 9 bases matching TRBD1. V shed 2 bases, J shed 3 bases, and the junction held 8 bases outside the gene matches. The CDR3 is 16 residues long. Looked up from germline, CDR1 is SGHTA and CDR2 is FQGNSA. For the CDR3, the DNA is TGTGCCAGCAGCTTAAGCGGGACAGGGTTCGTCTACGAGCAGTACTTC. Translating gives CASSLSGTGFVYEQYF. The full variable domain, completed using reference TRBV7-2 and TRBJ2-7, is GAGVSQSPSNKVTEKGKDVELRCDPISGHTALYWYRQSLGQGLEFLIYFQGNSAPDKSGLPSDRFSAERTGGSVSTLTIQRTQQEDSAVYLCASSLSGTGFVYEQYFGPGTRLTVT.

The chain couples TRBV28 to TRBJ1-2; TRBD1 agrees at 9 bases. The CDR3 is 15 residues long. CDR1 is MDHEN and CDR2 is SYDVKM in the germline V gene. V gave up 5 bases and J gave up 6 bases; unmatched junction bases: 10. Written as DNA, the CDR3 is TGTGCCAGCAGTCGGACCGGGACAGGGCGTCATGGCTACACCTTC. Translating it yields CASSRTGTGRHGYTF.

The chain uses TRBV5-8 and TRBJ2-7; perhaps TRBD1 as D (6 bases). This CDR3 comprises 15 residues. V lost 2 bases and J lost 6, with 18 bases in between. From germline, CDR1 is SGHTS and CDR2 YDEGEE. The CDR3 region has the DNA TGTGCCAGCAGCTTCGGGACACACGTCCGGGGCGAGCAGTACTTC. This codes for CASSFGTHVRGEQYF.

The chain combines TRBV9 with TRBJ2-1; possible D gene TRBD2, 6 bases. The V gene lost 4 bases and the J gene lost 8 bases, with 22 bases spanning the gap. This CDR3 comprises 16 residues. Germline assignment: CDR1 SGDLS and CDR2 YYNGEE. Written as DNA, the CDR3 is TGTGCCAGCAGCCCAGAGGTAGAGGGGAGGAACGATGAGCAGTTCTTC. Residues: CASSPEVEGRNDEQFF.